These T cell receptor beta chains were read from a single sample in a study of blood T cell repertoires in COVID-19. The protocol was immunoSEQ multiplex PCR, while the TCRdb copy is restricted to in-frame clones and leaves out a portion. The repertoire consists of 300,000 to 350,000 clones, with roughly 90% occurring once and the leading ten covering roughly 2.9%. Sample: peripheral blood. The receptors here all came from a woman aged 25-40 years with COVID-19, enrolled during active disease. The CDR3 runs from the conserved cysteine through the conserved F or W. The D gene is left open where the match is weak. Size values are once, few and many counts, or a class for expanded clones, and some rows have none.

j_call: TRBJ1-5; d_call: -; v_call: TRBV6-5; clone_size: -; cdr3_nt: TGTGCCAGCAGTTACCAGTCGGGGAATCAGCCCCAGCATTTT; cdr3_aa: CASSYQSGNQPQHF
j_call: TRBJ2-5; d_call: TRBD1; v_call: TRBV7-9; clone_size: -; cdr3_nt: TGTGCCAGCAGCCCGCCCGACAGGGAAGAGACCCAGTACTTC; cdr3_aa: CASSPPDREETQYF
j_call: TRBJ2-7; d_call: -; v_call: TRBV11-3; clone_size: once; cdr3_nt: TGTGCCAGCAGCTTAAGGTCGGACAGGCTACCCTCGGGGACTCCCTACGAGCAGTACTTC; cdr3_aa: CASSLRSDRLPSGTPYEQYF
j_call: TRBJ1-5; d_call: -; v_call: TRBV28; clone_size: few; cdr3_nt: TGTGCCAGCAGCCGCGGAGGGCCCAATCAGCCCCAGCATTTT; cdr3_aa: CASSRGGPNQPQHF
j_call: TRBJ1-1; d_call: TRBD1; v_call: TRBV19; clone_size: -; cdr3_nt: TGTGCCATAAGGGACAGGATGAACACTGAAGCTTTCTTT; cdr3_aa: CAIRDRMNTEAFF
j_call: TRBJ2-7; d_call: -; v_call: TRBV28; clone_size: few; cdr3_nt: TGTGCCAGTAGAGCGGGCGCCTACGAGCAGTACTTC; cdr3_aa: CASRAGAYEQYF
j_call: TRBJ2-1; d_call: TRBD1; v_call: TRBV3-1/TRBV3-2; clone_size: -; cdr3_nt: TGTGCCAGCAGCAATCACGGACAGGAACCCTCTAGTGAGCAGTTCTTC; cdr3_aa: CASSNHGQEPSSEQFF
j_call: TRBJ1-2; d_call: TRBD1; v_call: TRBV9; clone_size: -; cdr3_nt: TGTGCCAGCAGCCAAATTAGAACAGGGGGTGGCTACACCTTC; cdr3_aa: CASSQIRTGGGYTF
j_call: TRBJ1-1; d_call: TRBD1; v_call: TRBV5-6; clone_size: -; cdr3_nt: TGTGCCAGCAGCCTTCGGACAGGGAAGGGGTACACTGAAGCTTTCTTT; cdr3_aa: CASSLRTGKGYTEAFF
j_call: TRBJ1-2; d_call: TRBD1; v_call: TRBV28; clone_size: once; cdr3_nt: TGTGCCAGCAGAAGAGAGGGACAGCCCTATGGCTACACCTTC; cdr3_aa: CASRREGQPYGYTF
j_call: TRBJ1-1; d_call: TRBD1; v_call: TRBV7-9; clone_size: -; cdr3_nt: TGTGCCAGCAGCCCGTCCCGGGACAGGGCGGGGGCCTCTGAAGCTTTCTTT; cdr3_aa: CASSPSRDRAGASEAFF
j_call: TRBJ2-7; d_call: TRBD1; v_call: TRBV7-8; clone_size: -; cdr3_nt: TGTGCCAGCAGACCAGAAACCCCCGGGACAGCCGGATACGAGCAGTACTTC; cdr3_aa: CASRPETPGTAGYEQYF
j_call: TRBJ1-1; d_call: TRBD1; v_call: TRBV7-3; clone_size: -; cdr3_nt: TGTGCCAGCAGCCCGACAGGGGGCGGGAACACTGAAGCTTTCTTT; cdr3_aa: CASSPTGGGNTEAFF
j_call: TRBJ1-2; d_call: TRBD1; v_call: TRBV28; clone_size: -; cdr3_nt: TGTGCCAGCAGTTTACCAGGGGGCTTAGCTAACTATGGCTACACCTTC; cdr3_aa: CASSLPGGLANYGYTF
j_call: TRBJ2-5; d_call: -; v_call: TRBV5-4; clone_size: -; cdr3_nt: TGTGCCAGCAGCTCCAGGGTAGGGGAGACCCAGTACTTC; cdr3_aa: CASSSRVGETQYF
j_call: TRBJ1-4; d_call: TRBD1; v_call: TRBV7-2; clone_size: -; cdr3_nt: TGTGCCAGCAGCCAGCGCGGAGGGGGCGATGAAAAACTGTTTTTT; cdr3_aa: CASSQRGGGDEKLFF
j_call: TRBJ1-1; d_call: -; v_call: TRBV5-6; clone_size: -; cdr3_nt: TGTGCCAGCAGCTTGGAGGGAGGGAGACACACTGAAGCTTTCTTT; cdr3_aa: CASSLEGGRHTEAFF
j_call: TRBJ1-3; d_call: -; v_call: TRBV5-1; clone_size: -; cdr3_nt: TGCGCCAGCAGCTCTTATTCTGGAAACACCATATATTTT; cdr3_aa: CASSSYSGNTIYF
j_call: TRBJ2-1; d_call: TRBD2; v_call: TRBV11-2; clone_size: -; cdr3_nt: TGTGCCAGCAGCCGACTAGCGGGAGGGCGCTCCTACAATGAGCAGTTCTTC; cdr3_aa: CASSRLAGGRSYNEQFF
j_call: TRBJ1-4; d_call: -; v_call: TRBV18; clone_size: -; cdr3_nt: TGTGCCAGCTCACCTAGAGGACAGTCTAATGAAAAACTGTTTTTT; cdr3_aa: CASSPRGQSNEKLFF
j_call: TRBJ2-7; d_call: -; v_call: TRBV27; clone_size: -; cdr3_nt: TGTGCCAGCAGTGAGACCCCCGACAGAATGCAGTACTTC; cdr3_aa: CASSETPDRMQYF
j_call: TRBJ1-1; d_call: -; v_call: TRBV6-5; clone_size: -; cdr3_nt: TGTGCCACCCGCAGCGAAATGAACACTGAAGCTTTCTTT; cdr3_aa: CATRSEMNTEAFF
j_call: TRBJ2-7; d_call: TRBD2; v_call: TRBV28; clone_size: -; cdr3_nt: TGTGCCAGCAACCCGGGGGGTGGGCTTGAGCAGTACTTC; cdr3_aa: CASNPGGGLEQYF
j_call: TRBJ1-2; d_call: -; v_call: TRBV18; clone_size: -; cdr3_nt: TGTGCCAGCTCACCCCTTACAGGGTACTACACCTTC; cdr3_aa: CASSPLTGYYTF
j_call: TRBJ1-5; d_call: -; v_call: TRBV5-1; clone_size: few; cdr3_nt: TGCGCCAGCAGCTTGGGGGCAGGACAGCCCCAGCATTTT; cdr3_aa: CASSLGAGQPQHF
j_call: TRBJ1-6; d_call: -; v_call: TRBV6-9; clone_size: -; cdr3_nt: TGTGCCAGCAGTTATACCCAGACTAATAATTCACCCCTCCACTTT; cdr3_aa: CASSYTQTNNSPLHF
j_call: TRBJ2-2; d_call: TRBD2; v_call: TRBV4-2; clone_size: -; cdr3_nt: TGTGCCAGCAGCCAAGATAGGGTAGCGGGAGGTACCGGGGAGCTGTTTTTT; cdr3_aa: CASSQDRVAGGTGELFF
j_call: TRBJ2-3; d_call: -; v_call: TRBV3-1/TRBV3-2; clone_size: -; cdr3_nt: TGTGCCAGCAGCCCCTTCACGAGCGGGTCTACAGATACGCAGTATTTT; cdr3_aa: CASSPFTSGSTDTQYF
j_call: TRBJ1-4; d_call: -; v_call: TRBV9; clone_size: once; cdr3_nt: TGTGCCAGCAGCGTAGCGGGGGGGCGAAATGAAAAACTGTTTTTT; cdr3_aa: CASSVAGGRNEKLFF
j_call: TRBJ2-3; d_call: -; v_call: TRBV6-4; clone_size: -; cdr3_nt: TGTGCCAGCAGTGACCCTAGCACAGATACGCAGTATTTT; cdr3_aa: CASSDPSTDTQYF
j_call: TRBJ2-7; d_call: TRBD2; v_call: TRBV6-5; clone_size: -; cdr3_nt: TGTGCCAGCAGTTACAGAGCGGGAGGCTACGAGCAGTACTTC; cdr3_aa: CASSYRAGGYEQYF
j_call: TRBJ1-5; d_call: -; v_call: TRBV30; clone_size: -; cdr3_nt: TGTGCCTGGAGTGTACAGGAGAATCAGCCCCAGCATTTT; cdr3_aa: CAWSVQENQPQHF
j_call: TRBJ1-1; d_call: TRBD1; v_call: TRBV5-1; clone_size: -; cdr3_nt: TGCGCCAGCAGCGGAGCAGGGGGTACGAACACTGAAGCTTTCTTT; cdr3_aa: CASSGAGGTNTEAFF
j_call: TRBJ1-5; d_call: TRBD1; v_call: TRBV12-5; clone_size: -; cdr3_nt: TGTGCTAGTGGCCGTCCCGGGACAGGGTTTGGGAATCAGCCCCAGCATTTT; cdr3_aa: CASGRPGTGFGNQPQHF
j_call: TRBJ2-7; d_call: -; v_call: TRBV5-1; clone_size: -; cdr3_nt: TGCGCCAGCAGCTTGGGGGGCTGGGGGCCTGGGGACGAGCAGTACTTC; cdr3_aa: CASSLGGWGPGDEQYF
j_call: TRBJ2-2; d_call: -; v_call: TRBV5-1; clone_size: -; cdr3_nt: TGCGCCAGCAGCTTTGGCCAGACGAACACCGGGGAGCTGTTTTTT; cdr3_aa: CASSFGQTNTGELFF
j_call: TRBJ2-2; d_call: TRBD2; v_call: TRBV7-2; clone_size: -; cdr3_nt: TGTGCCAGCAGCTTACCCGGGACTAGCGGGACCGGGGAGCTGTTTTTT; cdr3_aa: CASSLPGTSGTGELFF
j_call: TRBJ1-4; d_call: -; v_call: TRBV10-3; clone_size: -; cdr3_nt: TGTGCCATCAGTGAGGGCAGGGCCACCCCTAATGAAAAACTGTTTTTT; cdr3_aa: CAISEGRATPNEKLFF
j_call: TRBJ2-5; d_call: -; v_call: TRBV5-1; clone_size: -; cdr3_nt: TGCGCCAGCAGCCAACTACAAGAGACCCAGTACTTC; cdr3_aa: CASSQLQETQYF
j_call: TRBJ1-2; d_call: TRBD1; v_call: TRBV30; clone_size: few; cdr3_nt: TGTGCCTGGAGTGTAAAACAGGGGGTGAGCTACACCTTC; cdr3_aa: CAWSVKQGVSYTF
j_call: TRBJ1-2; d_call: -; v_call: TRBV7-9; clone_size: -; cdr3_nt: TGTGCCAGCAGCCCCCAAGGGACTGGGTATGGCTACACCTTC; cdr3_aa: CASSPQGTGYGYTF
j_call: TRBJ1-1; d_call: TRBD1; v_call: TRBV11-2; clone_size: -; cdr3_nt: TGTGCCAGCAGCTTGGAACAGGGGTTGGGCACTGAAGCTTTCTTT; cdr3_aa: CASSLEQGLGTEAFF
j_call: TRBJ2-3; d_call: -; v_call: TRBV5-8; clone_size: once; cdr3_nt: TGTGCCAGCAGCTCCCGGAGGGGGGGCGCAGGGACAGATACGCAGTATTTT; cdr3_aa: CASSSRRGGAGTDTQYF